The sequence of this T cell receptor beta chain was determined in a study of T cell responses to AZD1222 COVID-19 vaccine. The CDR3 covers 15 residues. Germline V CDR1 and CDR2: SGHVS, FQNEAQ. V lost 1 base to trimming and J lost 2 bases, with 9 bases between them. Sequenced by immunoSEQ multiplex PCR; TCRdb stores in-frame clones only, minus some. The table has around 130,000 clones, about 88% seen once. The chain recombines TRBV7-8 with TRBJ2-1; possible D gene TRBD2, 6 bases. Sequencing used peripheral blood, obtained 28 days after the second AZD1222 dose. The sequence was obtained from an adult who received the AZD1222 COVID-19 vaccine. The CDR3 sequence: CASSLGLATYNEQFF. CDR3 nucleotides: TGTGCCAGCAGCTTAGGTCTAGCGACCTACAATGAGCAGTTCTTC.